The sequence of this T cell receptor (beta chain) was determined in a study of T cells in localized non-small cell lung cancer (TCRdb year 2020). About the full investigation: Comparing tumors with uninvolved tumor-adjacent lungs, the study looked at the T cell repertoires of hundreds of patients with early-stage NSCLC. The cohort comprised under 250 treatment-naïve NSCLC patients with resected, localized lung tumors. The mean age of the NSCLC patients was under 70 years, with about 120 men and around 100 women. Results the study describes overall, beyond this receptor: Longer overall survival was associated with higher blood T cell density, whereas shorter survival was associated with higher adjacent-lung clonality. Because the study design was exploratory, TCR variables were selected using unadjusted p-values without false-discovery rate correction. Uninvolved tumor-adjacent lung showed the highest T cell clonality, higher than tumor, which suggests more focused antigenic responses in the adjacent lung. Of the top 100 tumor clones, a median of roughly 60 were detected in paired uninvolved adjacent lung; under 35 were also among that lung's top 100. Because multi-region sequencing of the tumors was not done, intratumor heterogeneity could not be ruled out.

The immunoSEQ Assay was used to sequence TCR beta CDR3 regions from DNA. In the source study's methods: To compute T cell density, TCR beta template counts were normalized to usable DNA, which was estimated by amplifying housekeeping genes. Using the preseqR package, richness was estimated by extrapolating to 120,000 templates for tissue samples and 400,000 templates for PBMC samples. Clonality was defined as one minus Pielou's evenness. To identify tissue-enriched TCRs, differential abundance testing was run on productive amino-acid clonotypes with a minimum total count of 5 and an alpha of 0.1. The Jaccard Index and the Morisita Overlap Index were used to quantify repertoire overlap between compartments. GLIPH grouped TCR beta CDR3s together with public tetramer-defined viral CDR3s, and a viral motif had to include at least three viral sequences and also show V-gene enrichment. TCRdb provides this immuneACCESS table in a form limited to in-frame rearrangements. Some clones are lacking; in checked studies, under half of them reflect an unresolved V gene, and why the rest are absent is not known. That table supplies the V and J calls and clone size; D and trimming were determined from the DNA. Within this sample are roughly 20,000 clones, with about 89% of them counted one time only. Roughly 13% of the sample lies in the top ten.

At diagnosis, tumor, uninvolved tumor-adjacent lung and peripheral blood were collected and then preserved as a mix of FFPE and fresh-frozen material. For TCR repertoire profiling, blood samples were analyzed as peripheral blood mononuclear cells. Of note for this clone: The clone's antigen remains unknown. Base qualities are not at hand, and no much larger clone is one base apart.

V is pruned by 8 bases and J by 4 bases, leaving 9 bases of the junction without a gene match. The germline V gene yields MNHEY for CDR1 and SVGAGI for CDR2. From cysteine to phenylalanine, the CDR3 is 15 amino acids long. Left in the record is the CDR3 DNA by itself, 45 bases read in frame from the first base. The sample was peripheral blood, taken before any cancer treatment. The receptor was derived from a male donor at least 60 years old with stage I lung adenocarcinoma. The sequence is built from TRBV6-5 and TRBJ2-7; 12 of the junction bases match TRBD2. In nucleotide form, the sequence is TGTGCCAGCCGGATTGCCGGGACTAGCGGGTACGAGCAGTACTTC. This gives the protein CASRIAGTSGYEQYF.